The clone carrying this TCR beta chain has only a few counts. A single base separates this from a much larger clone, so it may be a read error. The data were taken from a study of CD8+CD57+ T cells in acquired aplastic anemia. The template for TCR beta VDJ and CDR3 sequence profiling was genomic DNA. From the reads, TCRdb called clonotypes with MiXCR, one entry per CDR3 protein. The sample consists of just over 400,000 distinct CDR3 sequences, 65% to 80% of them appearing once. The CDR3 covers 14 residues. CDR1 is MNHEY, CDR2 SVGAGI, per germline. The origin of this receptor is a human donor in good health, serving as a control. Sequenced material: sorted CD4+, CD8+, or CD8+CD57+ T cells (not recorded which) from PBMCs. The V and J genes are TRBV6-5 and TRBJ2-7; maybe TRBD2 (6 bases). CDR3 amino acids: CVSSYGGWRREQYF. The CDR3 region has the DNA TGTGTCAGCAGTTACGGGGGTTGGCGGCGGGAGCAGTACTTC.